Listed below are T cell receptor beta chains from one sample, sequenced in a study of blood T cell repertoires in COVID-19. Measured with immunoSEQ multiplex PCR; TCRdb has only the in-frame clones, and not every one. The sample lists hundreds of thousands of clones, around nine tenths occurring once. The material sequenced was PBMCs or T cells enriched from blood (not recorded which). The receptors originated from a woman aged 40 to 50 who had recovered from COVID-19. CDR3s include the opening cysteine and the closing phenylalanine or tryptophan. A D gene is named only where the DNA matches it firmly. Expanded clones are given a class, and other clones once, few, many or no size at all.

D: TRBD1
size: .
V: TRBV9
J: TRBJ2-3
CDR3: CASSARTGGLGDTQYF
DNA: TGTGCCAGCAGCGCCAGGACAGGGGGCTTGGGAGATACGCAGTATTTT

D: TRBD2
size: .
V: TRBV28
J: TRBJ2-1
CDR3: CASSSSGRAYNEQFF
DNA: TGTGCCAGCAGTAGCAGCGGGAGGGCCTACAATGAGCAGTTCTTC

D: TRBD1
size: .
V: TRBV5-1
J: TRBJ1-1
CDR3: CASSLEGQGAWTEAFF
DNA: TGCGCCAGCAGCTTAGAGGGACAGGGGGCGTGGACTGAAGCTTTCTTT

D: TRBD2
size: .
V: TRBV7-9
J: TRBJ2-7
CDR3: CASSLRLAGGWHEQYF
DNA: TGTGCCAGCAGCTTGCGACTAGCGGGAGGGTGGCACGAGCAGTACTTC

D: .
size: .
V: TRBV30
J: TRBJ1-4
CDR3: CAFRDTYNEKLFF
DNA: TGTGCCTTCCGGGACACCTATAATGAAAAACTGTTTTTT

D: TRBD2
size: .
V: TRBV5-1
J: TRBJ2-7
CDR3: CASSTRTSGSYEQYF
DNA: TGCGCCAGCAGCACTCGGACTAGCGGGAGCTACGAGCAGTACTTC

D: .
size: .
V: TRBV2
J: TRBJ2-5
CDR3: CASSTRSRETQYF
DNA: TGTGCCAGTTCGACTAGATCGAGAGAGACCCAGTACTTC

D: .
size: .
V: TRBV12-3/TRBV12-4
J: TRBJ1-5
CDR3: CASSLRDIQHF
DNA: TGTGCCAGCAGTTTGAGGGACATTCAGCATTTT

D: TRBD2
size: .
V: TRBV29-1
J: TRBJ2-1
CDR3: CSVEEREGPYNEQFF
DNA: TGCAGCGTTGAAGAACGGGAGGGCCCCTACAATGAGCAGTTCTTC

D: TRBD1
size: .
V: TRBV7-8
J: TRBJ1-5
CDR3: CASSLGWGQGMVQPQHF
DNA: TGTGCCAGCAGCTTAGGATGGGGACAGGGGATGGTTCAGCCCCAGCATTTT

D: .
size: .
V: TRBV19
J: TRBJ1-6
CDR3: CASSSGGESPLHF
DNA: TGTGCCAGTAGTTCGGGGGGGGAATCACCCCTCCACTTT

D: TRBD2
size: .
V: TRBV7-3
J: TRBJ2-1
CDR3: CASSTGLAGNEQFF
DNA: TGTGCCAGCAGCACCGGACTAGCAGGGAATGAGCAGTTCTTC

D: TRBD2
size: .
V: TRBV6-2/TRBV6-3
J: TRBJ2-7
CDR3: CASSYLTGTSVTYEQYF
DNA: TGTGCCAGCAGTTACCTTACCGGGACTAGCGTGACCTACGAGCAGTACTTC

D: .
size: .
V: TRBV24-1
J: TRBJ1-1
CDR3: CATSEGGVATEAFF
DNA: TGTGCCACCAGTGAGGGGGGGGTCGCCACTGAAGCTTTCTTT

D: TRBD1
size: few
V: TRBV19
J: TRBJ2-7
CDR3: CASKAGTGLAHEQYF
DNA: TGTGCCAGCAAGGCCGGGACAGGGTTAGCCCACGAGCAGTACTTC

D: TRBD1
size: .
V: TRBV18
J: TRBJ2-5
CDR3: CASSPGTGETQYF
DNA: TGTGCCAGCTCCCCCGGGACAGGGGAGACCCAGTACTTC

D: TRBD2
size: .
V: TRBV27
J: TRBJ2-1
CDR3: CASSKPTSGEQFF
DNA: TGTGCCAGCAGTAAACCGACTAGCGGGGAGCAGTTCTTC

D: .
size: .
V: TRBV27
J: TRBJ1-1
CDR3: CASRFRSLTRGAGTEAFF
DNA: TGTGCCAGCAGATTCCGTTCACTTACCCGGGGCGCGGGGACTGAAGCTTTCTTT

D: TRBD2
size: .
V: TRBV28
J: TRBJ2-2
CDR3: CAVGAGVTGELFF
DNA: TGTGCCGTCGGGGCGGGAGTTACCGGGGAGCTGTTTTTT

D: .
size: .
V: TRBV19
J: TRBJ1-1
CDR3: CASTRTQNTEAFF
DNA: TGTGCCAGTACCCGGACACAGAACACTGAAGCTTTCTTT

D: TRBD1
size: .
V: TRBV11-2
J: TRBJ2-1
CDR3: CASSTTGGSSYNEQFF
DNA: TGTGCCAGCAGCACGACAGGGGGCAGCTCCTACAATGAGCAGTTCTTC

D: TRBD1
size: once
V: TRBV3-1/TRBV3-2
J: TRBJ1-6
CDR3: CASSPSRDSNSPLHF
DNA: TGTGCCAGCAGCCCGTCCCGGGACAGCAATTCACCCCTCCACTTT